Following are 22 T cell receptor beta chains from one sample sequenced in a study of blood T cells in healthy people across ages. Primers used in a second PCR of roughly 6 to 11 cycles were a sample-barcoded 5' primer and a J-beta primer mix. TCRdb processed the 5' RACE reads anew with MiXCR; each CDR3 protein has one entry. This repertoire shows fewer than 800,000 distinct CDR3 sequences, more than 20% found once; its top ten account for under 9.5%. The data also belong to a second study, concerning T cells of mothers and their children.

The sample taken for sequencing was blood. The receptors here all came from a boy aged 10-17 years in good health.

Turning to this clonotype: No DNA is shown, since the ends of the CDR3 on it are uncertain; the CDR3 is the one TCRdb lists. The genes are TRBV5-1 and TRBJ2-3; TRBD2, as called in the table, went unchecked against the DNA. Both ends counted, the CDR3 spans 16 residues. CDR1 and CDR2 (germline): SGHRS, YFSETQ. CDR3 residues: CASSLWAGGTYNEQFF.

The chain links TRBV3-1 to TRBJ1-3, with D unresolved. The V gene lost 5 bases and the J gene lost 0 bases, with 14 bases spanning the gap. Germline V gives CDR1 LGHDT, CDR2 YNNKEL (reference sequence). The CDR3 loop spans 16 amino acids. CDR3 coding DNA: TGTGCCAGCAGCTCCCCAGCGTACAGCTCTGGAAACACCATATATTTT. Translating gives CASSSPAYSSGNTIYF.

This clonotype was observed a handful of times. This chain joins TRBV6-6 and TRBJ1-1; no firm D call. CDR3 length equals 13 residues. Germline V gene lookup returns CDR1 MNHNY and CDR2 SVGAGI (reference sequence). Trimming pared 6 bases from V and 5 bases from J, leaving 13 bases between. CDR3 sequence reads: CASSALRETEAFF. CDR3 in DNA: TGTGCCAGCAGCGCTCTTAGGGAGACTGAAGCTTTCTTT.

This clonotype was observed a few times. The chain recombines TRBV19 with TRBJ1-1; possibly TRBD1 for D (5 bases). The V gene lost 11 bases and the J gene lost 6 bases, with 19 bases spanning the gap. Germline V CDR1 and CDR2: LNHDA, SQIVND (reference sequence). The CDR3 covers 13 residues. The CDR3: CAVGDEHSAEAFF. The CDR3 nucleotides are TGTGCCGTTGGGGACGAACACTCCGCTGAAGCTTTCTTT.

This chain uses TRBV24-1 with TRBJ1-1; TRBD1 matches 10 bases. Germline loops: CDR1 KGHDR, CDR2 SFDVKD. The CDR3 has 16 amino acids. With V trimmed by 2 bases and J by 1 base, 3 bases remained unmatched. The CDR3 region is CATSDWDRGPNTEAFF. The CDR3, as DNA: TGTGCCACCAGTGATTGGGACAGGGGCCCGAACACTGAAGCTTTCTTT.

The chain has TRBV20-1 and TRBJ2-5, with unresolved D. The germline V gene encodes CDR1 DFQATT and CDR2 SNEGSKA (reference sequence). Trimming took 4 bases from V and 4 from J, leaving 16 bases between them. The length of the CDR3 is 14 residues. CDR3 nucleotide sequence: TGCAGTGCTATTTCAGACCGAGGTTTAGAGACCCAGTACTTC. This sequence encodes CSAISDRGLETQYF.

This clonotype occurred a few times. The chain employs TRBV14 and TRBJ2-1; D remains ambiguous. CDR3 length: 16 residues. The germline V and J ends were trimmed by 5 bases and 5 bases, with 19 bases remaining between them. Germline values: CDR1 SGHDN, CDR2 FVKESK. CDR3 region: CASSIKVGYGHNEQFF. The CDR3 DNA reads as TGTGCCAGCAGCATCAAGGTAGGCTACGGCCACAATGAGCAGTTCTTC.

V and J are TRBV6-6 and TRBJ1-1; 9 nucleotides line up with TRBD1. The V gene end was trimmed by 6 bases and the J gene end by 7 bases; junction bases not matched to a gene: 12. Germline CDR1 is MNHNY and CDR2 is SVGAGI (reference sequence). The CDR3 contains 15 residues. In nucleotides, the CDR3 is TGTGCCAGCAGCCCTCCGACGACAGGGGGAAATGAAGCTTTCTTT. Encoded protein: CASSPPTTGGNEAFF.

A few counts support this clonotype. The chain is built from TRBV20-1 and TRBJ2-7, with 9 bases fitting TRBD2. In germline, CDR1 is DFQATT, CDR2 SNEGSKA (reference sequence). The CDR3 sequence is 11 residues long. J gave up 7 bases and V 2 bases, and 0 bases lay outside the gene matches. CDR3 amino acids: CSARLAGEQYF. CDR3 DNA sequence: TGCAGTGCTAGACTAGCGGGGGAGCAGTACTTC.

The V gene is TRBV20-1, the J gene TRBJ2-3; D possibly corresponds to TRBD1 (5 bases). Germline CDR1 DFQATT, CDR2 SNEGSKA (reference sequence). The CDR3 extends over 13 amino acids. V gave up 3 bases and J gave up 4 bases, with 11 bases separating them. The CDR3 region is CSASGASADTQYF. DNA for the CDR3: TGCAGTGCTAGTGGGGCGAGCGCAGATACGCAGTATTTT.

V gene TRBV7-3 combines with J gene TRBJ2-3, with 9 bases identical to TRBD1. The CDR3 is made up of 16 amino acids. Looked up from germline, CDR1 is SGHTA and CDR2 is FQGTGA. With V trimmed by 0 bases and J by 1 base, 2 bases remained unmatched. In nucleotides, the CDR3 is TGTGCCAGCAGCTTAACGCGGGACAGGGGCACAGATACGCAGTATTTT. Its translation: CASSLTRDRGTDTQYF.

The CDR3 is CSALRLAGVNNEQFF. The CDR3 DNA reads as TGCAGTGCTTTACGACTAGCGGGGGTTAACAATGAGCAGTTCTTC. The rearrangement links TRBV20-1 to TRBJ2-7; TRBD2 agrees at 12 bases. The J call is uncertain, as TRBJ2-1 better fits the DNA end. Germline CDR1 and CDR2: DFQATT and SNEGSKA (reference sequence). The CDR3 runs to 15 residues.

The sample holds one count of this clonotype. V gene TRBV7-6 combines with J gene TRBJ2-4; D unclear. The CDR3 has 13 residues. Germline V gene data show CDR1 as SGHVS and CDR2 as FNYEAQ. Trimming took off 4 bases at V and 4 bases at J, with 8 bases between the two ends. The CDR3 reads CASSWADKNIQYF. In DNA, the CDR3 is TGTGCCAGCAGCTGGGCAGATAAAAACATTCAGTACTTC.

This clonotype was observed a few times. The rearrangement uses TRBV28 and TRBJ2-1, with D possibly being TRBD1 (5 bases). The J call is doubtful: the DNA matches TRBJ2-5 better. This CDR3 region has 14 residues. Germline CDR1 and CDR2: MDHEN and SYDVKM. This CDR3 reads CASSFVGPQETQYF. CDR3 nucleotide sequence: TGTGCCAGCAGTTTTGTGGGGCCACAAGAGACCCAGTACTTC.

The V and J genes are TRBV29-1 and TRBJ2-5; a weak D match, TRBD1 (6 bases). The V gene lost 0 bases and the J gene lost 0 bases, with 20 bases spanning the gap. Germline CDR1 reads SQVTM; CDR2 reads ANQGSEA. The CDR3 has 18 amino acids. CDR3 nucleotides: TGCAGCGTTGAAGATCCCTCCGTGTGGACAGCACACCAAGAGACCCAGTACTTC. Its translation is CSVEDPSVWTAHQETQYF.

This chain connects TRBV15 to TRBJ1-2; the match to TRBD1 covers 10 bases. V was clipped by 5 bases and J by 6 bases; unmatched bases: 6. CDR1 LNHNV and CDR2 YYDKDF come from the germline V gene (reference sequence). The CDR3 length is 14 residues. CDR3 in DNA: TGTGCCACCAGCCCCGTTGGACAGGGGGATGGCTACACCTTC. The encoded protein is CATSPVGQGDGYTF.

The V and J genes are TRBV12-3 or TRBV12-4 and TRBJ2-5, with 8 bases fitting TRBD2. V was clipped by 3 bases and J by 3 bases; unmatched bases: 12. The CDR3 is 17 amino acids. CDR3 in amino acids: CASSFSGTSGGEETQYF. The CDR3 region has the DNA TGTGCCAGCAGTTTCTCGGGGACTAGTGGGGGAGAAGAGACCCAGTACTTC.

This rearrangement joins TRBV19 to TRBJ2-2; the D is unclear. This CDR3 contains 14 residues. From germline, CDR1 is LNHDA and CDR2 SQIVND (reference sequence). V was shortened by 9 bases and J by 3 bases, with 14 bases between the two germline ends. The CDR3 region is CASLGFRDTGELFF. Here the CDR3 DNA reads TGTGCCAGCTTGGGGTTCCGTGACACCGGGGAGCTGTTTTTT.

The rearrangement joins TRBV2 to TRBJ1-2; D might be TRBD1 (5 bases). Trimming pared 6 bases from V and 2 bases from J, leaving 22 bases between. The CDR3 is 17 amino acids. The V gene's germline CDR1 is SNHLY and CDR2 FYNNEI. The CDR3 nucleotides read TGTGCCAGCAGCGATATACTCCTGGGACGGGAAAACTATGGCTACACCTTC. This encodes CASSDILLGRENYGYTF.

The chain uses TRBV20-1 and TRBJ2-7; D uncertain. Trimming removed 5 bases at V and 3 bases at J, with 14 bases between. CDR1 DFQATT and CDR2 SNEGSKA come from the germline V gene (reference sequence). The CDR3 has 13 amino acids. CDR3 in DNA: TGCAGTGCTCCAGGACCGGAGAGCTACGAGCAGTACTTC. Its translation is CSAPGPESYEQYF.

This chain links TRBV18 with TRBJ1-1; TRBD1 matches at 9 bases. Germline V gene lookup returns CDR1 KGHSH and CDR2 LQKENI. V dropped 2 bases and J dropped 0; count of bases not matched to a gene: 1. The CDR3 runs to 15 residues. CDR3 protein: CASSPGTGLNTEAFF. The CDR3, as DNA: TGTGCCAGCTCACCAGGGACAGGGCTGAACACTGAAGCTTTCTTT. The complete variable domain, with remaining parts taken from reference TRBV18 and TRBJ1-1, reads NAGVMQNPRHLVRRRGQEARLRCSPMKGHSHVYWYRQLPEEGLKFMVYLQKENIIDESGMPKERFSAEFPKEGPSILRIQQVVRGDSAAYFCASSPGTGLNTEAFFGQGTRLTVV.

The rearrangement uses TRBV27 and TRBJ2-5; TRBD2 agrees at 7 bases. The tail of the sequence fits TRBJ2-1 better, so the J call may be wrong. The CDR3 runs 15 residues. Germline-derived CDR1 and CDR2 are MNHEY and SMNVEV (reference sequence). The CDR3 protein is CASSRLAWTYNEQFF. In DNA form, the CDR3 reads TGTGCCAGCAGTCGACTAGCCTGGACCTACAATGAGCAGTTCTTC.